This T cell receptor (beta chain) was sequenced for a study of blood T cell repertoires in COVID-19. The wider study: Whether acute or convalescent, the COVID-19 samples came from the United States, Italy and Spain. The cDNA or gDNA used as material had been derived from T cells, B-cell-depleted T cells, or PBMCs.

Original data processing: Scientists estimated how many nucleated cells there were by amplifying reference gene primers. Clones were read by immunoSEQ multiplex PCR, and TCRdb kept only the in-frame ones, dropping some. The DNA was the basis for D and trimming; V, J and clone size are from that table. The table shows approximately 97,000 clones, with around 88% occurring only once. Seattle patients were enrolled while actively infected and followed longitudinally. V lost 3 bases and J lost 4, with 14 bases in between. The CDR3 covers 15 residues. Germline V gene sequence: CDR1 LNHDA, CDR2 SQIVND (reference sequence).

This rearrangement joins TRBV19 to TRBJ2-3; D is ambiguous. Specimen: peripheral blood. The TCR originated in a man aged 45-65 years with COVID-19, enrolled during active disease. CDR3 bases: TGTGCCAGTAGTATTGGAGTTCCCGGTCCAGATACGCAGTATTTT. It yields the protein CASSIGVPGPDTQYF.